Included here is one T cell receptor (beta chain) sequence, with context. This entry is derived from a study of control samples from healthy donors and cancer patients. Trimming pared 7 bases from V and 9 bases from J, leaving 19 bases between. Per the germline V gene, CDR1 is LNHDA and CDR2 is SQIVND (reference sequence). The CDR3 has 14 amino acids. TCRdb's copy holds only in-frame clones and misses some; the assay was immunoSEQ multiplex PCR. The sample includes about 55,000 clones, approximately 88% of them seen just once. Source material: blood. The V gene is TRBV19, the J gene TRBJ2-4; D is perhaps TRBD1 or TRBD2 (5 bases each). The receptor comes from a man aged 45-65 years in good health. CDR3 sequence reads: CASTRQLATGIQYF. Here the CDR3 DNA reads TGTGCCAGTACCAGACAGCTAGCCACGGGCATTCAGTACTTC.